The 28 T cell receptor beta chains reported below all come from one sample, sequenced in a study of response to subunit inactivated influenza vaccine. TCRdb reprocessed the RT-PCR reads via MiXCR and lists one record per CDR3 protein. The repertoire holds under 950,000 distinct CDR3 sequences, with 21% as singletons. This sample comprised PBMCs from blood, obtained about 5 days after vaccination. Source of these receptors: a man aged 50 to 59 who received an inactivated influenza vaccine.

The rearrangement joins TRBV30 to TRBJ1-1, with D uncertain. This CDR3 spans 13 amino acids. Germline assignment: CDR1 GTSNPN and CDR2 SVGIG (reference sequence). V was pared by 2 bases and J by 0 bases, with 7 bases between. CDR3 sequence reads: CAWSYTVNTEAFF. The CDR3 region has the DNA TGTGCCTGGAGTTACACGGTGAACACTGAAGCTTTCTTT. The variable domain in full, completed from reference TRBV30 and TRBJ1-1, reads SQTIHQWPATLVQPVGSPLSLECTVEGTSNPNLYWYRQAAGRGLQLLFYSVGIGQISSEVPQNLSASRPQDRQFILSSKKLLLSDSGFYLCAWSYTVNTEAFFGQGTRLTVV.

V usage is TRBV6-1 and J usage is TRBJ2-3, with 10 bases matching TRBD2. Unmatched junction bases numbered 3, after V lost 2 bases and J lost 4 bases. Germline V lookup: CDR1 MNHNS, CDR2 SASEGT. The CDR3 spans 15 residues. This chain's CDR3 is CASSESGRASDTQYF. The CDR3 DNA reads TGTGCCAGCAGTGAAAGCGGGAGGGCCTCAGATACGCAGTATTTT.

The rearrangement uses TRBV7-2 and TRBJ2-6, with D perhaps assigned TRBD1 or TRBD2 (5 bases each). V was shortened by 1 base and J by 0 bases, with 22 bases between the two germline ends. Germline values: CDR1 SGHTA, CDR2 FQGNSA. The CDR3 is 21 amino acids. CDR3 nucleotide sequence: TGTGCCAGCAGCTTAGGGCCGGGACGGGCGACTATTAGCTCTGGGGCCAACGTCCTGACTTTC. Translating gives CASSLGPGRATISSGANVLTF. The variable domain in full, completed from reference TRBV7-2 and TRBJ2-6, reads GAGVSQSPSNKVTEKGKDVELRCDPISGHTALYWYRQSLGQGLEFLIYFQGNSAPDKSGLPSDRFSAERTGGSVSTLTIQRTQQEDSAVYLCASSLGPGRATISSGANVLTFGAGSRLTVL.

The CDR3 loop is CSARDWGSSSYEQYF. The CDR3 DNA reads as TGCAGTGCTAGAGATTGGGGCAGCTCCTCCTACGAGCAGTACTTC. The chain uses TRBV20-1 and TRBJ2-7; a weak D match, TRBD1 (5 bases). The CDR3 loop spans 15 amino acids. The germline CDR1 and CDR2 sequences are DFQATT and SNEGSKA (reference sequence). V gave up 0 bases and J gave up 0 bases, with 12 bases separating them.

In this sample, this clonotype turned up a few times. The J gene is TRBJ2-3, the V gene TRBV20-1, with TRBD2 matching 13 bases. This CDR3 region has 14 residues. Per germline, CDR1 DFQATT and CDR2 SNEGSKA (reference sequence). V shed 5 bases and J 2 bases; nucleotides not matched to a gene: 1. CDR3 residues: CSAGTSGDTDTQYF. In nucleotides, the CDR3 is TGCAGTGCTGGGACTAGCGGGGACACAGATACGCAGTATTTT.

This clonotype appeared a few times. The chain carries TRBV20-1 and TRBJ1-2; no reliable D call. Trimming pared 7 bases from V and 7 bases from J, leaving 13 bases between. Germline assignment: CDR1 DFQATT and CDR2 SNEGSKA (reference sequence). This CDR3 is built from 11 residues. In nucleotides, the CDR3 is TGCAGTGGGACCAGAGCGAGTGGCTACACCTTC. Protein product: CSGTRASGYTF.

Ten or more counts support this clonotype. In nucleotides, the CDR3 is TGTGCCAGCTCACCAAATCAGGGATCTAACAGTGAGCAGTTCTTC. It specifies CASSPNQGSNSEQFF. V is TRBV18 and J is TRBJ2-1; D perhaps matches TRBD1 (5 bases). The germline V gene encodes CDR1 KGHSH and CDR2 LQKENI. This CDR3 is 15 amino acids long. The germline V and J ends were trimmed by 2 bases and 9 bases, with 17 bases remaining between them.

CDR3 DNA: TGTGCCAGCAGCTTACGTTCCCCTTTCCAAGAGACCCAGTACTTC. Residues: CASSLRSPFQETQYF. V gene TRBV11-1 combines with J gene TRBJ2-5; D gene unclear. Trimming removed 2 bases from V and 1 base from J, with 11 bases in between. CDR3 length: 15 residues. CDR1 and CDR2 from the germline V gene are SGHAT and FQDESV (reference sequence).

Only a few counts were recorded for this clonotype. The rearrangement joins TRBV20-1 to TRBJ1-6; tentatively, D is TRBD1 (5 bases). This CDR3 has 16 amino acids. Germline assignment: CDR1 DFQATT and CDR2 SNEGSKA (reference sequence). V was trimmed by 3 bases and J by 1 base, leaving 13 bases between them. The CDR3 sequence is CSASGTEGSYNSPLHF. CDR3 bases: TGCAGTGCTAGCGGGACGGAGGGGTCCTATAATTCACCCCTCCACTTT.

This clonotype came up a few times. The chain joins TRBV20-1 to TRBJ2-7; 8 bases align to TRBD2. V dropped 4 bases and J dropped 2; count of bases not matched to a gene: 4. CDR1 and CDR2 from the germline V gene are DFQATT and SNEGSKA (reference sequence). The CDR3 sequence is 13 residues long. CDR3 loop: CSANPGLAYEQYF. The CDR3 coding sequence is TGCAGTGCTAACCCGGGACTAGCCTACGAGCAGTACTTC.

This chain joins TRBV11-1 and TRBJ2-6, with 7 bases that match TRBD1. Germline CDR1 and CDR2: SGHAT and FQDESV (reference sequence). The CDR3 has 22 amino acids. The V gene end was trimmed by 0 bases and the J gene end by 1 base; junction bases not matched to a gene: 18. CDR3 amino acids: CASSLAGIVPGQIVSGANVLTF. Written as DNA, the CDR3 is TGTGCCAGCAGCTTAGCCGGGATTGTACCGGGACAGATTGTATCTGGGGCCAACGTCCTGACTTTC.

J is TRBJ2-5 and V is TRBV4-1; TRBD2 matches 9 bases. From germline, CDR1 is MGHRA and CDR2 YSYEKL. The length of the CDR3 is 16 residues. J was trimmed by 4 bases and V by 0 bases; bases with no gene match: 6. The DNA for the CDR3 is TGCGCCAGCAGCCAAGATGGCGGGGGGGCGCGAGAGACCCAGTACTTC. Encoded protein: CASSQDGGGARETQYF.

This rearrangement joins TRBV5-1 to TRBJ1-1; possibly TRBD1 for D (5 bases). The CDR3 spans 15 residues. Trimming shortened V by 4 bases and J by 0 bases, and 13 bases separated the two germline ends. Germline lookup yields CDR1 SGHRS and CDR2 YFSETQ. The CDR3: CASSPVGGMNTEAFF. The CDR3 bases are TGCGCCAGCAGCCCTGTTGGGGGGATGAACACTGAAGCTTTCTTT.

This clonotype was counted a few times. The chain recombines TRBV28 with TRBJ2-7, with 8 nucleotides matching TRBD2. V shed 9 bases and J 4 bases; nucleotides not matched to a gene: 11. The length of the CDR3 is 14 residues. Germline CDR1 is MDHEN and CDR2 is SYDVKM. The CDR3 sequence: CASLGGTRGYEQYF. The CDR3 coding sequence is TGTGCCAGTCTCGGAGGGACTAGAGGGTACGAGCAGTACTTC.

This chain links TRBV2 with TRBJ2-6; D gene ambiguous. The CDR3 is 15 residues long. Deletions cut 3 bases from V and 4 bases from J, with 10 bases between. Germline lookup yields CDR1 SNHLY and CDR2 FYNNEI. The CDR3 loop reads CASSEVVTGANVLTF. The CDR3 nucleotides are TGTGCCAGCAGTGAGGTGGTAACCGGGGCCAACGTCCTGACTTTC.

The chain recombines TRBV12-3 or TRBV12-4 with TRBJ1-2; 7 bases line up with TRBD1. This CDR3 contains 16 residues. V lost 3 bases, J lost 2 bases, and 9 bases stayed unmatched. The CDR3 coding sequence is TGTGCCAGCAGTTTGGCCGGGACAGCACCAAACTATGGCTACACCTTC. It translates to CASSLAGTAPNYGYTF.

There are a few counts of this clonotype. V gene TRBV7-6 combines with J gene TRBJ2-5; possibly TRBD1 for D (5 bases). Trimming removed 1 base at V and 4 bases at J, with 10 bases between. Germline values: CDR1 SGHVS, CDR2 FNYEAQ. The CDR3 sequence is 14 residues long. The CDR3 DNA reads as TGTGCCAGCAGCTTAGGTTTCCAGGGAGAGACCCAGTACTTC. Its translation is CASSLGFQGETQYF.

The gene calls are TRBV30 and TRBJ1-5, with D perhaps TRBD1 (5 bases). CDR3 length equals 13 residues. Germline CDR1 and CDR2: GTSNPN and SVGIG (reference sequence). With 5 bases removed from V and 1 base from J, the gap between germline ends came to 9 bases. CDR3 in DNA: TGTGCCTGGGCACGGGACAGCAATCAGCCCCAGCATTTT. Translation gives CAWARDSNQPQHF.

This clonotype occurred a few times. The DNA of the CDR3 is TGCGCCAGCAGCTTGAGTCCGATCACAGATACGCAGTATTTT. It yields the protein CASSLSPITDTQYF. The chain carries TRBV5-1 and TRBJ2-3; the D is unclear. Germline V CDR1 and CDR2: SGHRS, YFSETQ. With 1 base removed from V and 2 bases from J, the gap between germline ends came to 8 bases. The CDR3 has 14 amino acids.

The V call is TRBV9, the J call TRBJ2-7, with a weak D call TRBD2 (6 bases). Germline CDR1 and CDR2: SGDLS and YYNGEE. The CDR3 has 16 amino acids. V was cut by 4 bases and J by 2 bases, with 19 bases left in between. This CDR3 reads CASSPYPGTGTYEQYF. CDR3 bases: TGTGCCAGCAGCCCGTACCCAGGGACTGGAACCTACGAGCAGTACTTC.

As DNA, the CDR3 is TGTGCCAGCAGTTTTCAAGGGACAGGGACCCAAGAGACCCAGTACTTC. It encodes CASSFQGTGTQETQYF. The genes are TRBV5-5 and TRBJ2-5; 9 bases map to TRBD1. CDR1 is SGHKS, CDR2 YYEKEE, per germline (reference sequence). The CDR3 is 16 residues long. V shed 5 bases and J 1 base; nucleotides not matched to a gene: 9.

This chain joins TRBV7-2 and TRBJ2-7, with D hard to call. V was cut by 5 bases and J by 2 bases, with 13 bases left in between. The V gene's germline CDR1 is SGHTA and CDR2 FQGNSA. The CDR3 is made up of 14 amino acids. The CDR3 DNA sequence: TGTGCCAGCAGCCCTCCCTGGGTCCCCTACGAGCAGTACTTC. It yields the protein CASSPPWVPYEQYF.

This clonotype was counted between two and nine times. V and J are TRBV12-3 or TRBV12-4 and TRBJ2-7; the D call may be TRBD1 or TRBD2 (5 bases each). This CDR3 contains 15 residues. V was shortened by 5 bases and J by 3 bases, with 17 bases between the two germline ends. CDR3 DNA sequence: TGTGCCAGCAGTCCCACCGGGGCGGCATACTACGAGCAGTACTTC. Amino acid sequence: CASSPTGAAYYEQYF.

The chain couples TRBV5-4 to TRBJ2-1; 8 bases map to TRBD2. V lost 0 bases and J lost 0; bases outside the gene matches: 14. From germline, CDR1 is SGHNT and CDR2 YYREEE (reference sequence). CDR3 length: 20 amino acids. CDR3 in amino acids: CASSLGLRTSTSSSYNEQFF. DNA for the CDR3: TGTGCCAGCAGCTTGGGTCTGCGGACTAGCACCTCGAGCTCCTACAATGAGCAGTTCTTC.

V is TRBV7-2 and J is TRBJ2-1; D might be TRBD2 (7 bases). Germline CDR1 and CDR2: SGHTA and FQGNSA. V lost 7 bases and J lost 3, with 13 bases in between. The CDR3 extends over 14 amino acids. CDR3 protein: CASNGGGGYNEQFF. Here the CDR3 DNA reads TGTGCCAGCAACGGGGGAGGGGGCTACAATGAGCAGTTCTTC.

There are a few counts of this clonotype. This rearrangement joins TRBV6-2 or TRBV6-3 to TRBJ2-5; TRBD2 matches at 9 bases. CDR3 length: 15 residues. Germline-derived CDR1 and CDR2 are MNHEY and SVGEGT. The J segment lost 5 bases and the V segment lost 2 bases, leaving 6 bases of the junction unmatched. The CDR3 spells CASSYRAGGGETQYF. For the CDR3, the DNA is TGTGCCAGCAGTTACCGAGCGGGGGGTGGGGAGACCCAGTACTTC.

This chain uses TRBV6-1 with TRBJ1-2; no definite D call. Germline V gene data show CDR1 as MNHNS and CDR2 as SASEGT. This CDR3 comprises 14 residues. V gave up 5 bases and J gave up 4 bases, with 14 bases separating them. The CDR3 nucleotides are TGTGCCAGCAGTACCTTTGACGGATTCTATGGCTACACCTTC. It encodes CASSTFDGFYGYTF.

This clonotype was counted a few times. CDR3 region: CATYDRGNEQYF. CDR3 DNA: TGTGCCACCTACGACAGGGGCAACGAGCAGTACTTC. The chain employs TRBV6-5 and TRBJ2-7; TRBD1 matches 8 bases. J gave up 5 bases and V 10 bases, and 7 bases lay outside the gene matches. The CDR3 totals 12 residues. CDR1 MNHEY and CDR2 SVGAGI come from the germline V gene.